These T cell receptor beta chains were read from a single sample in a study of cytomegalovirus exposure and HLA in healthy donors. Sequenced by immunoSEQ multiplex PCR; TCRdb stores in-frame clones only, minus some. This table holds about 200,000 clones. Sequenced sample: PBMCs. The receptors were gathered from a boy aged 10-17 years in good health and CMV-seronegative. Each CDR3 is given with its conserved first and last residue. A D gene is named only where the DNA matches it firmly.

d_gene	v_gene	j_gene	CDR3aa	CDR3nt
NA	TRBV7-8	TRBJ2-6	CASSSGANVLTF	TGTGCCAGCTCCTCGGGGGCCAACGTCCTGACTTTC
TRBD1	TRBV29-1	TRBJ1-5	CSVGTGGSGNQPQHF	TGCAGCGTAGGGACAGGGGGTAGCGGCAATCAGCCCCAGCATTTT
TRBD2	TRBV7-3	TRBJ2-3	CASSSSGTSSYTQYF	TGTGCCAGCAGCTCTTCCGGGACTAGCAGTTATACGCAGTATTTT
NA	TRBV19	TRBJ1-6	CASSKRETRGSSPLHF	TGTGCCAGTAGTAAGAGAGAAACGAGAGGTAGTTCACCCCTCCACTTT
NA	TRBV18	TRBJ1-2	CASSPVASGDTF	TGTGCCAGCTCACCAGTAGCCTCCGGGGACACCTTC
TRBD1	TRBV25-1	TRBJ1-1	CASSEWNRGRPEAFF	TGTGCCAGCAGTGAATGGAACAGGGGCCGCCCTGAAGCTTTCTTT
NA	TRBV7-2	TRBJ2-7	CASSSDRTYEQYF	TGTGCCAGCAGCTCTGACAGGACCTACGAGCAGTACTTC
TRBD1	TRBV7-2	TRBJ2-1	CASSLVVEGAHEQFF	TGTGCCAGCAGCTTAGTAGTAGAGGGGGCCCATGAGCAGTTCTTC
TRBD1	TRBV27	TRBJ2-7	CASSFTVQGGAYEQYF	TGTGCCAGCAGTTTCACAGTACAGGGGGGCGCCTACGAGCAGTACTTC
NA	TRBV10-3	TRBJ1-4	CAIRGPDEKLFF	TGTGCCATCCGGGGTCCGGATGAAAAACTGTTTTTT
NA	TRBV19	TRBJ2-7	CASSYFNEQYF	TGTGCCAGTAGCTACTTTAACGAGCAGTACTTC
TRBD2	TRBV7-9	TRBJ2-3	CASSPRLAVSTDTQYF	TGTGCCAGCAGCCCCCGACTAGCGGTAAGCACAGATACGCAGTATTTT
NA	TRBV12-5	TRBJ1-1	CASGRWRGNTEAFF	TGTGCTAGTGGTCGTTGGAGGGGGAACACTGAAGCTTTCTTT
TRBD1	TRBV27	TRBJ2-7	CASSHTGTVAYEQYF	TGTGCCAGCAGTCATACCGGGACAGTTGCCTACGAGCAGTACTTC
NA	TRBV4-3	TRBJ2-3	CASSQVIADTQYF	TGCGCCAGCAGCCAAGTTATCGCAGATACGCAGTATTTT
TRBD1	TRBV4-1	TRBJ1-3	CASSRDRGFGNTIYF	TGCGCCAGCAGCCGGGACAGGGGGTTTGGAAACACCATATATTTT
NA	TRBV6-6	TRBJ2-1	CASSYDSEQFF	TGTGCCAGCAGTTACGACAGTGAGCAGTTCTTC
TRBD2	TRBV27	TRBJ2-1	CASSSLSRGGAAYNEQFF	TGTGCCAGCAGTTCCCTATCGCGGGGGGGCGCCGCCTACAATGAGCAGTTCTTC
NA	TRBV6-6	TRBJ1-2	CASRPGEDRSYGYTF	TGTGCCAGCAGGCCCGGGGAGGATAGGAGCTATGGCTACACCTTC
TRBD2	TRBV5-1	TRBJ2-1	CASSLDPGLAESSYNEQFF	TGCGCCAGCAGTCTGGACCCGGGACTAGCGGAGAGCTCCTACAATGAGCAGTTCTTC
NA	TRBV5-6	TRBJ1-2	CASSLLKRYGYTF	TGTGCCAGCAGCTTGCTAAAGCGATATGGCTACACCTTC
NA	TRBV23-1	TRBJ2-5	CASSQYRVETQYF	TGCGCCAGCAGTCAGTACAGGGTGGAGACCCAGTACTTC
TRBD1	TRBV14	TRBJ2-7	CASSHRRDRSSYEQYF	TGTGCCAGCAGCCATCGAAGGGACAGATCCTCCTACGAGCAGTACTTC
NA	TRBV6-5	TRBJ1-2	CATITRSRGNGYTF	TGTGCCACCATTACCCGCAGTCGAGGGAATGGCTACACCTTC
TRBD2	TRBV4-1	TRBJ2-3	CASSLSATGGITDTQYF	TGCGCCAGCAGCCTAAGCGCGACGGGGGGGATCACAGATACGCAGTATTTT
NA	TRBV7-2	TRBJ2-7	CASRLKAEGAYEQYF	TGTGCCAGCAGGTTAAAGGCGGAGGGAGCCTACGAGCAGTACTTC